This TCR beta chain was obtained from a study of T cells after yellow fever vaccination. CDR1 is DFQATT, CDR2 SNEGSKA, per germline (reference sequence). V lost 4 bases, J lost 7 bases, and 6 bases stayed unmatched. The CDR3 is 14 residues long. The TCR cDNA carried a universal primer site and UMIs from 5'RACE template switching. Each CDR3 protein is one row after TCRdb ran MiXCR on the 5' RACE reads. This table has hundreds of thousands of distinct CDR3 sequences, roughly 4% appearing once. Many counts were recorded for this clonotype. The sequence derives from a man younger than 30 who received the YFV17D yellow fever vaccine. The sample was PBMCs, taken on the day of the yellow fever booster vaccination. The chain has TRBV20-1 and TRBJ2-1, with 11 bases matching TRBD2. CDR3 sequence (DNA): TGCAGTGCTAAAATAGCGGGGGGGCGGAATGAGCAGTTCTTC. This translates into CSAKIAGGRNEQFF.